This T cell receptor beta chain was recovered during a study of blood T cell repertoires in COVID-19 (dated by TCRdb to between 2020 and 2021). General notes on the study: Samples from collaborators originated in the United States, Italy and Spain and spanned both the acute and convalescent phases of COVID-19. The sample metadata nearly always contained a de-identified subject ID, COVID-19 status, age in years and sex. Where HLA class I and class II types were available, the types were taken from metadata supplied by the sample provider, not from assay-based typing. The repertoires were made available in a free public database intended to serve as a resource for research on the immune response to SARS-CoV-2. The dataset comprised deeply sampled blood TCRbeta repertoires from subjects exposed to, actively infected with, or recovered from COVID-19. Samples came from the ongoing ImmuneRACE study (first 160 participants) plus 1,254 subjects from 6 global collaborators. The prospective study material was composed of cDNA or gDNA derived from T cells, B-cell-depleted T cells, or PBMCs. What the research found in general, with its limitations: The quantity of clinical and demographic metadata differed by source and by participant and was supplied without curation.

The immunoSEQ Assay, a bias-controlled multiplex PCR, was used to amplify TCRbeta CDR3 regions from genomic DNA. In the source study's methods: The number of nucleated cells in each sample was estimated from the amplification of reference gene primers within the assay. To quantify the absolute abundance of each unique TCRbeta CDR3 rearrangement, sequence reads were collapsed and filtered. Productive Simpson clonality was computed per sample as the square root of Simpson's diversity index over productive rearrangements. The clones in this table, taken by TCRdb from immuneACCESS, are in-frame only. Not every clone is retained; where verified, under half of the shortfall comes from an unresolved V gene, and the cause of the rest is unknown. V, J and clone size are taken as reported in that table, and D and trimming were inferred from the DNA itself. In this sample the table shows hundreds of thousands of clones, 80% to 90% of which occur a single time. Under 2% of the sample lies in the top ten.

In the germline V gene (reference sequence), CDR1 corresponds to SGHNT and CDR2 to YYREEE. Here V drops 5 bases and J drops 4 bases, and the junction holds 5 bases not matched to any gene. The CDR3, from cysteine to phenylalanine, totals 14 residues. Only CDR3 DNA remains: 42 bases, in frame from the first base. On this clone itself: Its antigen remains unidentified. Nothing much larger sits one base from this clone, and base qualities are not available.

Enrolling through a virtual design, the prospective study's participants ranged in age from roughly 18 to 89 years and lived across around 25 United States geographic areas. To assign participants to cohorts, the prospective study relied on clinical history that participants themselves reported in a screening survey and a study questionnaire. Recovered participants in ImmuneRACE Cohort 3 were defined as having two consecutive negative NP/OP PCR tests, clearance from a healthcare professional, or resolution of symptoms. In the prospective study, mobile phlebotomists collected whole blood, serum and a nasopharyngeal or oropharyngeal swab from each participant. Additional blood draws and questionnaires over an approximately 2-month period could optionally be provided by prospective study participants. Blood samples from the prospective study were shipped frozen or at room temperature prior to DNA extraction.

Recombination connected TRBV5-4 to TRBJ1-3; TRBD1 aligns with 8 central bases. The clonotype was recovered from a man between 40 and 49 years old who had recovered from COVID-19. The sequenced sample consisted of PBMCs or T cells enriched from blood (not recorded which). The CDR3 region has the sequence CASRPDRGGNTIYF. Here is the DNA: TGTGCCAGCAGACCCGACAGGGGAGGAAACACCATATATTTT.